The 32 T cell receptor beta chains below come from one sample, sequenced in a study of T cells in Graves' hyperthyroidism and ophthalmopathy. From RNA transcripts, TCR beta CDR3 regions were amplified. An initial round of RT-PCR targeting the TCR CDR3 relied on the HTBI primer set. MiXCR, run by TCRdb on the multiplex PCR reads, gives a single entry per CDR3 protein. Of roughly 160,000 distinct CDR3 sequences in the sample, 9.4% were seen once. Sequencing was done on a sample of blood. These receptors all come from a young woman with Graves' hyperthyroidism that later progressed to Graves' ophthalmopathy.

The chain recombines TRBV16 with TRBJ2-7; 8 positions match TRBD1. Germline CDR1 KGHSY, CDR2 FQNENV. V was clipped by 0 bases and J by 4 bases; unmatched bases: 5. The CDR3 contains 15 residues. CDR3 DNA: TGTGCCAGCAGCCAATCATCAGGGGGCCTTTACGAGCAGTACTTC. It yields the protein CASSQSSGGLYEQYF.

The chain links TRBV28 to TRBJ2-7; 7 bases match TRBD2. This CDR3 has 14 residues. Per the germline V gene, CDR1 is MDHEN and CDR2 is SYDVKM. The V gene end was trimmed by 9 bases and the J gene end by 4 bases; junction bases not matched to a gene: 12. The CDR3 DNA is TGTGCCAGTTGGGGAGGGCAGAGCACTTACGAGCAGTACTTC. Translating it yields CASWGGQSTYEQYF.

This clonotype was counted between two and nine times. The chain has TRBV4-2 and TRBJ2-3; D possibly corresponds to TRBD1 (5 bases). The CDR3 totals 16 residues. Germline lookup yields CDR1 LGHNA and CDR2 YNFKEQ. Deletions cut 5 bases from V and 1 base from J, with 16 bases between. The CDR3 nucleotides read TGTGCCAGCAGCATAGGGGTAGGGGCTCGCACAGATACGCAGTATTTT. It encodes CASSIGVGARTDTQYF.

This clonotype was observed many times. The chain combines TRBV9 with TRBJ2-7; 12 bases fit TRBD2. The CDR3 covers 14 residues. Germline CDR1 and CDR2: SGDLS and YYNGEE. The junction had 6 bases not matched to a gene; V was cut back by 7 bases and J by 4 bases. DNA of the CDR3: TGTGCCAGCGAGACTAGCGGGAGTTTTTACGAGCAGTACTTC. Amino acid sequence: CASETSGSFYEQYF.

This clonotype was counted many times. The rearrangement links TRBV18 to TRBJ1-1; TRBD1 is a possible D gene (5 bases). CDR1 is KGHSH and CDR2 is LQKENI in the germline V gene. The CDR3 covers 16 residues. V shed 0 bases and J shed 5 bases, with 16 bases lying between them. The CDR3: CASSPPGARKRTEAFF. DNA of the CDR3: TGTGCCAGCTCACCACCAGGGGCTCGCAAGAGAACTGAAGCTTTCTTT.

Note on this clonotype: One end of the junction fails to match germline, which may point to a read error. V usage is TRBV6-2 or TRBV6-3 and J usage is TRBJ1-2; perhaps TRBD1 as D (5 bases). Germline-derived CDR1 and CDR2 are MNHEY and SVGEGT. The CDR3 extends over 15 amino acids. For the CDR3, the DNA is TGTGCCAGCAGTTACAAAAAGACGGGGGGATATGGCCACACCTTC. As protein: CASSYKKTGGYGHTF.

This clonotype showed up many times. V usage is TRBV6-1 and J usage is TRBJ1-5; a possible D gene is TRBD1 (5 bases). Germline CDR1 and CDR2: MNHNS and SASEGT. Trimming removed 7 bases from V and 4 bases from J, with 11 bases in between. The CDR3 is 13 residues long. The CDR3 sequence is CASNPRGNQPQHF. The CDR3 bases are TGTGCCAGCAATCCTCGGGGGAATCAGCCCCAGCATTTT.

This clonotype was recorded at least ten times. The DNA of the CDR3 is TGTGCCGTATCAACAGGGAATGAGCAGTTCTTC. Its translation is CAVSTGNEQFF. This chain links TRBV30 with TRBJ2-1, with D perhaps TRBD1 (6 bases). This CDR3 region has 11 residues. V gave up 8 bases and J gave up 7 bases, with 12 bases separating them. Germline V lookup: CDR1 GTSNPN, CDR2 SVGIG (reference sequence).

This clonotype was detected many times. The chain carries TRBV7-2 and TRBJ1-2; D unresolved. V shed 1 base and J shed 3 bases, with 15 bases lying between them. Looked up from germline, CDR1 is SGHTA and CDR2 is FQGNSA. CDR3 size: 16 residues. CDR3 protein: CASSLDHRPPHYGYTF. The CDR3 nucleotides are TGTGCCAGCAGCTTAGACCACCGTCCCCCTCACTATGGCTACACCTTC.

The V call is TRBV13, the J call TRBJ2-2; 12 bases fit TRBD1. Trimming took 3 bases from V and 9 from J; bases not matched to a gene: 8. CDR3 size: 16 residues. CDR1 PRHDT and CDR2 FYEKMQ come from the germline V gene (reference sequence). CDR3 region: CASSFWDRGRDRELFF. CDR3 DNA sequence: TGTGCCAGCAGCTTCTGGGACAGGGGGCGGGACCGGGAGCTGTTTTTT.

Ten or more counts support this clonotype. The V call is TRBV11-2, the J call TRBJ2-7, with D perhaps matching TRBD2 (5 bases). V was pared by 0 bases and J by 3 bases, with 6 bases between. Germline V gene lookup returns CDR1 SGHAT and CDR2 FQNNGV. The CDR3 spans 13 residues. The CDR3: CASSLDRGYEQYF. Written as DNA, the CDR3 is TGTGCCAGCAGCTTAGATCGGGGCTACGAGCAGTACTTC.

This clonotype has ten or more counts. The V call is TRBV7-2, the J call TRBJ2-5; TRBD1 or TRBD2 may be the D gene (5 bases each). Germline V gives CDR1 SGHTA, CDR2 FQGNSA. This CDR3 has 12 amino acids. Trimming left V 4 bases short and J 9 bases short, with 12 bases between. CDR3 region: CASSWGRASQYF. The CDR3 coding sequence is TGTGCCAGCAGCTGGGGACGGGCCTCCCAGTACTTC. The full variable domain, its missing parts supplied by reference TRBV7-2 and TRBJ2-5, is GAGVSQSPSNKVTEKGKDVELRCDPISGHTALYWYRQSLGQGLEFLIYFQGNSAPDKSGLPSDRFSAERTGGSVSTLTIQRTQQEDSAVYLCASSWGRASQYFGPGTRLLVL.

The chain has TRBV7-3 and TRBJ2-3, with TRBD2 identical over 7 bases. Germline CDR1 is SGHTA and CDR2 is FQGTGA. This CDR3 region has 15 residues. V was clipped by 5 bases and J by 4 bases; unmatched bases: 9. The CDR3 loop reads CASSPRGEGPDTQYF. The CDR3 DNA is TGTGCCAGCAGCCCCCGGGGGGAAGGGCCAGATACGCAGTATTTT.

This clonotype has more than one count but fewer than ten. V is TRBV9 and J is TRBJ2-1; 9 positions agree with TRBD2. Unmatched junction bases numbered 9, after V lost 3 bases and J lost 5 bases. This CDR3 is 16 amino acids long. Germline lookup yields CDR1 SGDLS and CDR2 YYNGEE. The CDR3 nucleotides read TGTGCCAGCAGCGCTGGGGCTAGCGGGAAAAACAATGAGCAGTTCTTC. Encoded protein: CASSAGASGKNNEQFF.

The chain combines TRBV5-8 with TRBJ1-4; 7 nucleotides align to TRBD1. Trimming at V came to 4 bases and at J to 5 bases, leaving 8 bases not matched to a gene. CDR3 length equals 15 residues. The germline V gene has CDR1 SGHTS and CDR2 YDEGEE. The CDR3 sequence is CASSATGTENEKLFF. In nucleotides, the CDR3 is TGTGCCAGCAGCGCCACCGGGACAGAAAATGAAAAACTGTTTTTT.

In this sample, this clonotype turned up many times. The gene calls are TRBV20-1 and TRBJ1-5; 7 bases fit TRBD1. Germline V CDR1 and CDR2: DFQATT, SNEGSKA (reference sequence). The CDR3 totals 14 residues. V lost 4 bases to trimming and J lost 1 base; unmatched junction nucleotides: 4. As DNA, the CDR3 is TGCAGTGCTACCAGGACAGGAAGCAATCAGCCCCAGCATTTT. It codes for CSATRTGSNQPQHF.

This chain links TRBV5-6 with TRBJ2-5; maybe TRBD1 (6 bases). Germline CDR1 and CDR2: SGHDT and YYEEEE. The CDR3 consists of 14 residues. Trimming shortened V by 4 bases and J by 5 bases, and 15 bases separated the two germline ends. CDR3 sequence (DNA): TGTGCCAGCAGCCCGGGACATTTCGGGGAGACCCAGTACTTC. It is translated as CASSPGHFGETQYF.

The sample holds many counts of this clonotype. The chain couples TRBV20-1 to TRBJ2-7; the D gene is possibly TRBD2 (6 bases). This CDR3 region has 12 residues. Trimming removed 5 bases at V and 4 bases at J, with 12 bases between. The germline gives CDR1 DFQATT, CDR2 SNEGSKA (reference sequence). The CDR3 coding sequence is TGCAGTGCTGGGGGACTCATTTACGAGCAGTACTTC. Encoded protein: CSAGGLIYEQYF.

This clonotype has just one count. This may stem from a read error, because a much larger clone lies one nucleotide away. This sequence joins TRBV5-1 and TRBJ2-3; D gene uncertain. The last part of the DNA fits TRBJ1-5 better; the J call may be wrong. Germline V gives CDR1 SGHRS, CDR2 YFSETQ. The CDR3 runs to 12 residues. This CDR3 is CASSLQEDTQHF. The CDR3 bases are TGCGCCAGCAGCTTGCAAGAAGATACGCAGCATTTT.

This clonotype was counted many times. The rearrangement uses TRBV15 and TRBJ2-1; D may be TRBD1 (6 bases). V shed 0 bases and J shed 9 bases, with 9 bases lying between them. Germline CDR1 LNHNV, CDR2 YYDKDF (reference sequence). The CDR3 is made up of 13 amino acids. The CDR3 spells CATSRDPQGEQFF. The CDR3 DNA is TGTGCCACCAGCAGAGACCCACAGGGTGAGCAGTTCTTC.

This chain uses TRBV19 with TRBJ2-6; 7 nucleotides line up with TRBD1. Germline CDR1 reads LNHDA; CDR2 reads SQIVND (reference sequence). The V and J ends lost 7 bases and 2 bases, in that order; junction bases with no gene match: 8. This CDR3 region has 16 residues. DNA for the CDR3: TGTGCCAGTACTCGACAGGGTCGCACTGGGGCCAACGTCCTGACTTTC. Its protein product is CASTRQGRTGANVLTF.

This clonotype was seen a few times. CDR3 DNA sequence: TGTGCCTCTGGATCCACCGGACAGTCTAACTATGGCTACACCTTC. Protein product: CASGSTGQSNYGYTF. The chain has TRBV30 and TRBJ1-2, with D possibly being TRBD1 (6 bases). Germline V gene data show CDR1 as GTSNPN and CDR2 as SVGIG (reference sequence). This CDR3 is 15 amino acids long. V dropped 7 bases and J dropped 0 bases, with 18 bases sitting between them.

This clonotype has a count of ten or more. The genes are TRBV3-1 and TRBJ2-7; 7 nucleotides align to TRBD1. V lost 4 bases and J lost 2; bases outside the gene matches: 5. The CDR3 has 14 amino acids. CDR1 and CDR2 (germline): LGHDT, YNNKEL (reference sequence). DNA for the CDR3: TGTGCCAGCAGCCCAGGGGACAGTGCCTACGAGCAGTACTTC. Translation: CASSPGDSAYEQYF.

This clonotype was observed many times. The chain uses TRBV7-8 and TRBJ2-3; D is unclear. Germline V gives CDR1 SGHVS, CDR2 FQNEAQ. This CDR3 region has 16 residues. V lost 2 bases and J 1 base, leaving 13 bases between the germline ends. CDR3 sequence: CASSLRRLTRTDTQYF. For the CDR3, the DNA is TGTGCCAGCAGCTTACGGCGGCTGACTCGCACAGATACGCAGTATTTT.

This clonotype was recorded many times. The chain combines TRBV11-2 with TRBJ2-7; 11 bases are a match to TRBD2. The V segment lost 5 bases and the J segment 2 bases; nucleotides outside the gene matches: 11. Germline V CDR1 and CDR2: SGHAT, FQNNGV. The CDR3 covers 17 residues. This chain's CDR3 is CASSPISGTSGTYEQYF. In DNA form, the CDR3 reads TGTGCCAGCAGCCCCATATCCGGGACTAGCGGAACCTACGAGCAGTACTTC.

This clonotype has at least ten counts. The chain's CDR3 is CAEGYEQYF. The CDR3 nucleotides are TGTGCCGAAGGGTACGAGCAGTACTTC. The chain couples TRBV24-1 to TRBJ2-7; the D is unclear. V lost 12 bases and J 4 bases, leaving 6 bases between the germline ends. CDR1 and CDR2 from the germline V gene are KGHDR and SFDVKD. The CDR3 totals 9 residues.

This clonotype was counted ten times or more. The chain is built from TRBV7-9 and TRBJ1-4; D call uncertain. V lost 6 bases to trimming and J lost 8 bases, with 10 bases between them. This CDR3 spans 12 amino acids. Germline lookup yields CDR1 SEHNR and CDR2 FQNEAQ (reference sequence). The CDR3 region has the DNA TGTGCCAGCAGTTCCGAGGTGGAAAAACTGTTTTTT. Translation: CASSSEVEKLFF. Variable domain in full (rest from reference TRBV7-9 and TRBJ1-4): DTGVSQNPRHKITKRGQNVTFRCDPISEHNRLYWYRQTLGQGPEFLTYFQNEAQLEKSRLLSDRFSAERPKGSFSTLEIQRTEQGDSAMYLCASSSEVEKLFFGSGTQLSVL.

This chain joins TRBV27 and TRBJ2-3, with 8 bases fitting TRBD1. V lost 6 bases to trimming and J lost 3 bases; unmatched junction nucleotides: 5. CDR1 is MNHEY, CDR2 SMNVEV, per germline (reference sequence). The CDR3 covers 14 residues. CDR3 coding DNA: TGTGCCAGCAGCTCCAGGGGGCGAACAGATACGCAGTATTTT. Residues: CASSSRGRTDTQYF.

This clonotype was seen just once. The chain is built from TRBV9 and TRBJ1-4; D call uncertain. V lost 0 bases to trimming and J lost 4 bases, with 4 bases between them. The CDR3 totals 13 residues. CDR1 SGDLS and CDR2 YYNGEE come from the germline V gene. Here the CDR3 reads CASSVAYNEKLFF. CDR3 bases: TGTGCCAGCAGCGTAGCCTATAATGAAAAACTGTTTTTT.

The sample holds many counts of this clonotype. V usage is TRBV27 and J usage is TRBJ2-3; D gene uncertain. V was trimmed by 4 bases and J by 2 bases, leaving 16 bases between them. This CDR3 spans 16 amino acids. CDR1 MNHEY and CDR2 SMNVEV come from the germline V gene (reference sequence). The CDR3 region has the DNA TGTGCCAGCAGTTGGGTATTGTCGGCCGCCACAGATACGCAGTATTTT. Encoded protein: CASSWVLSAATDTQYF.

Ten or more counts support this clonotype. This sequence joins TRBV24-1 and TRBJ2-6, with TRBD2 matching over 7 bases. Germline V gene lookup returns CDR1 KGHDR and CDR2 SFDVKD. CDR3 size: 17 residues. Germline trimming cut 4 bases from V and 4 bases from J; bases unmatched to any gene: 9. CDR3 region: CATSERWRGSGANVLTF. CDR3 sequence (DNA): TGTGCCACCAGTGAGCGATGGCGGGGGTCGGGGGCCAACGTCCTGACTTTC.

This clonotype was seen at least ten times. This chain connects TRBV2 to TRBJ1-6; D is unresolved. Germline CDR1 SNHLY, CDR2 FYNNEI. The germline V and J ends were trimmed by 4 bases and 7 bases, with 14 bases remaining between them. The CDR3 is 15 residues long. CDR3 residues: CASSAMIPQNSPLHF. The CDR3 region has the DNA TGTGCCAGCAGTGCAATGATTCCTCAGAATTCACCCCTCCACTTT.